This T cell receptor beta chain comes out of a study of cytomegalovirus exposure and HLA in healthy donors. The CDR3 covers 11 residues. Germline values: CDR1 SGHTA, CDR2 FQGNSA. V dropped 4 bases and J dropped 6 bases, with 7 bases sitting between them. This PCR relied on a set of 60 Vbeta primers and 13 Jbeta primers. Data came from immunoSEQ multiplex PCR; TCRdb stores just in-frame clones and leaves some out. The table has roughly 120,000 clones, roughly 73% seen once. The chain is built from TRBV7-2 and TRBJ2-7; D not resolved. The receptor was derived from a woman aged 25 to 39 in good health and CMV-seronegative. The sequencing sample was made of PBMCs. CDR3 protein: CASSSYREQYF. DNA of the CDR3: TGTGCCAGCAGCTCTTATCGCGAGCAGTACTTC. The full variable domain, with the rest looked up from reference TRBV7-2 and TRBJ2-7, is GAGVSQSPSNKVTEKGKDVELRCDPISGHTALYWYRQSLGQGLEFLIYFQGNSAPDKSGLPSDRFSAERTGGSVSTLTIQRTQQEDSAVYLCASSSYREQYFGPGTRLTVT.